The clone carrying this T cell receptor beta chain was found many times. The antigen is not known. The data were taken from a study of glioma-infiltrating T cells. Regarding the study as a whole: Gliomas, especially low-grade, showed above-expected tissue-blood divergence; non-neoplastic patients showed below.

CDR1 is MDHEN, CDR2 SYDVKM, per germline. The CDR3 runs to 13 residues. The ends were cut back, 5 bases at V and 4 bases at J, with 9 bases in the middle. Amplification of TCR alpha and beta CDR3 regions from RNA used iRepertoire nested multiplex PCR. TCRdb re-analysed the multiplex PCR reads in MiXCR, keeping a single row per CDR3 protein. Found here are approximately 93,000 distinct CDR3 sequences, 35% to 45% of them singletons; the top ten hold 30% to 40%. V and J are TRBV28 and TRBJ1-5; D not resolved. The sequenced material came from glioma tissue, nonneoplastic brain tissue, or PBMCs (not recorded which). This receptor was obtained from a human donor with low-grade glioma or glioblastoma, undergoing nonglioma brain surgery, or in good health (not recorded which). CDR3 coding DNA: TGTGCCAGCAGTCATCCTCCTAATCAGCCCCAGCATTTT. Its translation is CASSHPPNQPQHF.